Here is one T cell receptor beta chain with its context. The junction shows a germline mismatch at one end, possibly a read error. The method was immunoSEQ multiplex PCR; TCRdb's version includes in-frame clones alone and lacks a portion of them. Found here are more than 2,000,000 clones, over 85% of them singletons; the top ten hold about 0.13%. The entry originates in a study of shared clonotypes between healthy human individuals. The CDR3 is 16 amino acids. Germline V CDR1 and CDR2: SSHAT, FNYEAQ (reference sequence). The chain is built from TRBV7-7 and TRBJ2-3, with 13 positions matching TRBD2. The sample consisted of naive CD4+ T cells sorted from blood. Subset described: CD45RA+ positively selected. The receptor was derived from a young man in good health. CDR3 nucleotides: TGTGCTAGCAGCCCTGGACTAGCGGGGGAGGCCGATACGCAGTATTTT. Encoded protein: CASSPGLAGEADTQYF.